The source of this TCR beta chain is a study of CD8+CD57+ T cells in acquired aplastic anemia. With 0 bases removed from V and 1 base from J, the gap between germline ends came to 10 bases. The CDR3 consists of 15 residues. From germline, CDR1 is LGHDT and CDR2 YNNKEL (reference sequence). General study results and limits: Researchers report that about 29 CD8+ CDR3 sequences appeared in both patients and controls.

Flow cytometry had shown expanded CD8+CD57+ cells in the patients chosen for sequencing. As for this clonotype: Its specificity is not known.

Genomic DNA provided the template from which TCR beta VDJ and CDR3 profiles were obtained. MiXCR was run by TCRdb on the reads, yielding one entry per CDR3 protein. The repertoire holds 300,000 or so distinct CDR3 sequences, with 50% to 65% as singletons. This sequence joins TRBV3-1 and TRBJ2-7; D could derive from TRBD1 or TRBD2 (6 bases each). This clonotype was sampled from a human donor with aplastic anemia. Material for sequencing was sorted CD4+, CD8+, or CD8+CD57+ T cells (not recorded which) from PBMCs. DNA of the CDR3: TGTGCCAGCAGCCAAGATGGAGGGGGATCCTACGAGCAGTACTTC. As protein: CASSQDGGGSYEQYF.